The clone carrying this T cell receptor (beta chain) was seen a handful of times. The CDR3 extends over 16 amino acids. V was trimmed by 0 bases and J by 4 bases, leaving 17 bases between them. Germline V gene sequence: CDR1 DFQATT, CDR2 SNEGSKA (reference sequence). Each CDR3 protein gets one entry after TCRdb re-called the RT-PCR reads with MiXCR. The data contain 650,000 to 800,000 distinct CDR3 sequences, 14% of them singletons. The TCR originated in a female donor in good health, serving as a healthy control. The rearrangement joins TRBV20-1 to TRBJ2-3; D is tentatively TRBD1 or TRBD2 (6 bases each). The sample comprised memory CD4+ T cells from blood. This CDR3 is CSARDPWGAFADTQYF. The CDR3 coding sequence is TGCAGTGCTAGAGATCCGTGGGGGGCATTCGCAGATACGCAGTATTTT.